Described below is a single TCR beta chain sequence and its context. This sample is part of a study of blood T cell repertoires in COVID-19. V was clipped by 5 bases and J by 7 bases, with 21 bases between them. This CDR3 is built from 16 residues. Germline V gene data show CDR1 as PRHDT and CDR2 as FYEKMQ (reference sequence). Libraries were prepared by immunoSEQ multiplex PCR; TCRdb keeps only in-frame clonotypes and omits some of them. The sample has roughly 200,000 clones; 80% to 90% are singletons. The material sequenced was peripheral blood. This rearrangement joins TRBV13 to TRBJ2-1, with D perhaps matching TRBD2 (5 bases). This TCR derives from a man aged 60 to 75 who had recovered from COVID-19. The CDR3, as DNA: TGTGCCAGCAGCCTACTCCAGACCGGCCCGGGGAATGAGCAGTTCTTC. It encodes CASSLLQTGPGNEQFF.